The 5 T cell receptor beta chains below all came from one sample that was sequenced in a study of spatial heterogeneity in lung cancer. One entry per CDR3 protein results from TCRdb running MiXCR on the 5' RACE reads. The sample consists of more than 10,000 distinct CDR3 sequences, approximately 4.8% of them appearing once. Sample time point: sample taken at primary tumor resection. Material for sequencing was whole RNA from tumor, nontumor lung or frozen PBMC, left unsorted. Here the sequenced sample was lung tumor tissue, taken at surgery. Every receptor here comes from a human donor with early-stage non-small cell lung cancer.

In this sample, this clonotype turned up many times. This beta chain lies outside the target of a library built for alpha chains; its clone size means little. V gene TRBV20-1 combines with J gene TRBJ2-1; 7 bases fit TRBD2. This CDR3 has 15 residues. After removal of 4 bases from V and 2 bases from J, the junction contained 8 bases not matched to a gene. Germline loops: CDR1 DFQATT, CDR2 SNEGSKA (reference sequence). CDR3 bases: TGCAGTGCTATCGGCGGGGGAGGGCCCTACAATGAGCAGTTCTTC. It is translated as CSAIGGGGPYNEQFF.

The sample holds many counts of this clonotype. Found in a library prepared for alpha chains, this beta chain is an off-target read, and its abundance has little meaning. The genes are TRBV6-1 and TRBJ2-4; maybe TRBD1 (6 bases). Germline CDR1 reads MNHNS; CDR2 reads SASEGT. This CDR3 is built from 14 residues. The V and J ends lost 4 bases and 15 bases respectively, with 22 bases between them. The CDR3 nucleotides are TGTGCCAGCAGTGGCGGAGGTTCGACAGGCGGCGGGTACTTC. It translates to CASSGGGSTGGGYF.

Relative to its sample, this clonotype is medium-sized. This beta chain is an unintended read in a library built for alpha chains; its size means little. The rearrangement uses TRBV10-3 and TRBJ1-1; the match to TRBD1 covers 7 bases. CDR1 is ENHRY, CDR2 SYGVKD, per germline. Trimming took 2 bases from V and 3 from J; bases not matched to a gene: 0. The CDR3 is 13 amino acids. In DNA form, the CDR3 reads TGTGCCATCAGTGAGACAGGGGACACTGAAGCTTTCTTT. Protein product: CAISETGDTEAFF.

This clonotype was found many times. This beta chain slipped into a library made for alpha chains as a stray read, so its size is not meaningful. The chain has TRBV20-1 and TRBJ2-5, with 7 positions matching TRBD1. The trim removed 6 bases at V and 2 bases at J, leaving 18 bases unmatched. The CDR3 consists of 17 residues. Germline assignment: CDR1 DFQATT and CDR2 SNEGSKA (reference sequence). For the CDR3, the DNA is TGCAGTGCCCACGCACTAGACAACGGGACAGAGCAAGAGACCCAGTACTTC. It encodes CSAHALDNGTEQETQYF.

This clonotype has a count of ten or more. This beta chain represents an off-target read in a library built for alpha chains; its size is of limited meaning. The gene calls are TRBV7-9 and TRBJ2-2; TRBD1 matches at 7 bases. CDR1 is SEHNR and CDR2 is FQNEAQ in the germline V gene (reference sequence). V gave up 4 bases and J gave up 1 base; unmatched junction bases: 9. The CDR3 is 17 residues long. DNA of the CDR3: TGTGCCAGCAGCTGGCAGTCGGGGACAGTGAACACCGGGGAGCTGTTTTTT. Its translation: CASSWQSGTVNTGELFF. The full variable domain, completed using reference TRBV7-9 and TRBJ2-2, is DTGVSQNPRHKITKRGQNVTFRCDPISEHNRLYWYRQTLGQGPEFLTYFQNEAQLEKSRLLSDRFSAERPKGSFSTLEIQRTEQGDSAMYLCASSWQSGTVNTGELFFGEGSRLTVL.